The TCR beta chain under discussion was sequenced for a study of sequential checkpoint blockade in melanoma. About the research overall: Randomization was 1:1 between first-line nivolumab→ipilimumab and ipilimumab→nivolumab.

Treatment of the sample: randomized to nivolumab then ipilimumab (arm A) or the reverse (arm B). Live CD3+CD8+ CD19− CD56− cells were sorted from PBMCs. Germline V gene data show CDR1 as SGDLS and CDR2 as YYNGEE. The CDR3 extends over 19 amino acids. Trimming took off 0 bases at V and 5 bases at J, with 21 bases between the two ends. TCRdb's copy holds only in-frame clones and misses some; the assay was immunoSEQ multiplex PCR. The sample lists roughly 5,100 clones, around three quarters occurring once. This sequence joins TRBV9 and TRBJ1-6; possibly TRBD1 for D (5 bases). Sequenced material: CD8+ T cells sorted from blood (inferred from file names), taken from a patient given nivolumab and ipilimumab in sequence. This TCR was sampled from a human donor with melanoma. The CDR3 sequence is CASSVDWEAGQGNNSPLHF. CDR3 DNA sequence: TGTGCCAGCAGCGTAGATTGGGAGGCGGGTCAGGGTAATAATTCACCCCTCCACTTT.